This T cell receptor beta chain was profiled in a study of neurological immune-mediated disorders. TCRdb reprocessed the 5' RACE reads with MiXCR, giving one entry per CDR3 protein. The sample has approximately 30,000 distinct CDR3 sequences; more than 6.5% are singletons. This CDR3 has 13 amino acids. V trimming: 9 bases; J trimming: 5 bases; junction bases outside the gene matches: 6. CDR1 and CDR2 (germline): LNHDA, SQIVND (reference sequence). V gene TRBV19 combines with J gene TRBJ2-5; 10 bases map to TRBD1. The source of this sequence is a woman aged 45-60 years in good health. The material sequenced was PBMCs. The CDR3 sequence: CARRQGAWETQYF. The DNA of the CDR3 is TGTGCCAGAAGACAGGGGGCGTGGGAGACCCAGTACTTC.